A single sample gave rise to the 31 T cell receptor beta chains below, sequenced in a study of T cell clonotyping in hematopoietic cell transplantation. Time point of the sample: recipient sample about 28 days before transplant, after cytoreduction. This table comes from immunoSEQ multiplex PCR, and its TCRdb copy is limited to in-frame clones, with some not included. The table records about 45,000 clones, 80% to 85% of them present only once. The specimen was peripheral blood mononuclear cells, collected before stem cell transplant. The receptor source for this set is a man aged 55 to 70 with myelodysplastic syndrome. Some clones in this sample may be carry-over from other donors' samples.

V and J are TRBV30 and TRBJ2-7; D gene unclear. The V end lost 8 bases, the J end lost 1 base, and 9 bases lay between the germline ends. The CDR3 is made up of 11 amino acids. The V gene's germline CDR1 is GTSNPN and CDR2 SVGIG (reference sequence). The CDR3 protein is CALMGSYEQYF. DNA for the CDR3: TGTGCCCTAATGGGGTCCTACGAGCAGTACTTC.

V gene TRBV13 combines with J gene TRBJ2-7; D may match TRBD1 or TRBD2 (5 bases each). Germline V gives CDR1 PRHDT, CDR2 FYEKMQ (reference sequence). This CDR3 is built from 12 residues. V dropped 5 bases and J dropped 3 bases, with 8 bases sitting between them. CDR3: CASSGTGYEQYF. The CDR3 nucleotides read TGTGCCAGCAGCGGGACCGGCTACGAGCAGTACTTC.

The rearrangement joins TRBV2 to TRBJ2-5; TRBD2 matches 9 bases. V trimming: 6 bases; J trimming: 4 bases; junction bases outside the gene matches: 15. This CDR3 is built from 17 residues. The V gene's germline CDR1 is SNHLY and CDR2 FYNNEI. CDR3 region: CASSLLSGGPGLETQYF. DNA of the CDR3: TGTGCCAGCAGCTTACTTAGCGGGGGCCCCGGGTTAGAGACCCAGTACTTC.

The chain carries TRBV13 and TRBJ2-3, with TRBD2 identical over 13 bases. Trimming at V came to 0 bases and at J to 2 bases, leaving 2 bases not matched to a gene. The CDR3 runs to 17 residues. The germline V gene has CDR1 PRHDT and CDR2 FYEKMQ (reference sequence). This CDR3 is CASSLGTSGGYTDTQYF. As DNA, the CDR3 is TGTGCCAGCAGCTTAGGGACTAGCGGGGGGTACACAGATACGCAGTATTTT.

The chain recombines TRBV4-1 with TRBJ1-2; a possible D gene is TRBD1 (5 bases). This CDR3 comprises 14 residues. CDR1 and CDR2 from the germline V gene are MGHRA and YSYEKL. The V end lost 0 bases, the J end lost 6 bases, and 11 bases lay between the germline ends. The CDR3: CASSQEGEWNGYTF. The DNA for the CDR3 is TGCGCCAGCAGCCAAGAGGGGGAATGGAATGGCTACACCTTC.

This CDR3 reads CASSGGTKETQYF. The CDR3 region has the DNA TGTGCCAGCAGCGGGGGGACTAAAGAGACCCAGTACTTC. This chain connects TRBV5-4 to TRBJ2-5; TRBD2 matches 7 bases. CDR3 size: 13 residues. Trimming took 4 bases from V and 3 from J; bases not matched to a gene: 3. Germline values: CDR1 SGHNT, CDR2 YYREEE (reference sequence). The variable domain in full, with the rest retrieved from reference TRBV5-4 and TRBJ2-5, is ETGVTQSPTHLIKTRGQQVTLRCSSQSGHNTVSWYQQALGQGPQFIFQYYREEENGRGNFPPRFSGLQFPNYSSELNVNALELDDSALYLCASSGGTKETQYFGPGTRLLVL.

The V call is TRBV5-6, the J call TRBJ1-1; 7 bases line up with TRBD1. The J segment lost 5 bases and the V segment lost 3 bases, leaving 7 bases of the junction unmatched. Germline loops: CDR1 SGHDT, CDR2 YYEEEE. This CDR3 region has 14 residues. Here the CDR3 DNA reads TGTGCCAGCAGCTCGACAGGGAGGGGGACTGAAGCTTTCTTT. It translates to CASSSTGRGTEAFF.

This chain links TRBV7-6 with TRBJ1-1; D unclear. Germline loops: CDR1 SGHVS, CDR2 FNYEAQ. The CDR3 covers 15 residues. The V end was cut by 5 bases, the J end by 2 bases, with 15 bases between. Here the CDR3 reads CASSIPEVGNTEAFF. CDR3 coding DNA: TGTGCCAGCAGCATCCCTGAGGTGGGTAACACTGAAGCTTTCTTT.

The gene calls are TRBV29-1 and TRBJ1-1; 9 positions agree with TRBD1. The CDR3 sequence is 12 residues long. The germline gives CDR1 SQVTM, CDR2 ANQGSEA. V lost 4 bases, J lost 9 bases, and 6 bases stayed unmatched. CDR3 nucleotide sequence: TGCAGCGTTGGGTCGGGGACAGGGAAAGCTTTCTTT. Amino acids: CSVGSGTGKAFF.

The count of this clone is one. This sequence joins TRBV4-1 and TRBJ2-7; D remains ambiguous. The CDR3 spans 16 residues. Germline CDR1 reads MGHRA; CDR2 reads YSYEKL. The germline V and J ends were trimmed by 6 bases and 0 bases, with 18 bases remaining between them. CDR3 bases: TGCGCCAGCAGTTTCGAGCCCCCGGACGGCTCCTACGAGCAGTACTTC. As protein: CASSFEPPDGSYEQYF.

This chain joins TRBV5-8 and TRBJ2-1; 10 nucleotides agree with TRBD2. The CDR3 runs to 15 residues. CDR1 and CDR2 (germline): SGHTS, YDEGEE. V lost 3 bases and J lost 4; bases outside the gene matches: 4. CDR3 residues: CASSSGLASYNEQFF. Here the CDR3 DNA reads TGTGCCAGCAGCTCGGGACTAGCGTCTTACAATGAGCAGTTCTTC.

The rearrangement uses TRBV1 and TRBJ2-5; TRBD1, as called in the table, went unchecked against the DNA. TRBV1 is a pseudogene segment. CDR3 length equals 19 residues. DNA for the CDR3: TGCACCAGCAGCCTAAAATCCAATTCAGGGATCTTCCCCCAAGAGACCCAGTACTTC. It encodes CTSSLKSNSGIFPQETQYF.

This clone was recorded only once. The chain joins TRBV6-5 to TRBJ1-5; 8 bases map to TRBD1. This CDR3 region has 13 residues. Per germline, CDR1 MNHEY and CDR2 SVGAGI. Trimming cost V 4 bases and J 7 bases; bases outside gene matches: 3. As DNA, the CDR3 is TGTGCCAGCAGTTCCGACAGGGGCCAGCCCCAGCATTTT. Translation gives CASSSDRGQPQHF.

The genes are TRBV6-5 and TRBJ1-1; D unresolved. The CDR3 is 14 amino acids. Per germline, CDR1 MNHEY and CDR2 SVGAGI. V lost 6 bases to trimming and J lost 0 bases, with 11 bases between them. In DNA form, the CDR3 reads TGTGCCAGCAGACGTTCCCGGATGAACACTGAAGCTTTCTTT. Amino acid sequence: CASRRSRMNTEAFF.

The rearrangement links TRBV30 to TRBJ1-2; unclear D gene. The CDR3 extends over 12 amino acids. Per the germline V gene, CDR1 is GTSNPN and CDR2 is SVGIG (reference sequence). V lost 2 bases to trimming and J lost 7 bases, with 11 bases between them. The CDR3 bases are TGTGCCTGGAGTTGGGCTAGTGGTGGCTACACCTTC. Translated: CAWSWASGGYTF.

This chain uses TRBV7-9 with TRBJ2-2, with 7 bases matching TRBD1. Germline V gene lookup returns CDR1 SEHNR and CDR2 FQNEAQ (reference sequence). Unmatched junction bases numbered 13, after V lost 7 bases and J lost 5 bases. The CDR3 length is 16 residues. CDR3 bases: TGTGCCAGCATGCGAGGGGACAGCCTCCTTACCGGGGAGCTGTTTTTT. It yields the protein CASMRGDSLLTGELFF.

The chain is built from TRBV6-5 and TRBJ1-1; possibly TRBD1 for D (6 bases). CDR1 MNHEY and CDR2 SVGAGI come from the germline V gene. V was trimmed by 4 bases and J by 0 bases, leaving 12 bases between them. This CDR3 is 15 amino acids long. The chain's CDR3 is CASSSPGQMNTEAFF. CDR3 nucleotide sequence: TGTGCCAGCAGTTCACCGGGACAAATGAACACTGAAGCTTTCTTT.

This rearrangement joins TRBV15 to TRBJ2-7, with D perhaps TRBD1 (6 bases). V was cut by 6 bases and J by 3 bases, with 12 bases left in between. The CDR3 length is 13 residues. Germline loops: CDR1 LNHNV, CDR2 YYDKDF (reference sequence). CDR3 sequence: CATSTQGSYEQYF. CDR3 nucleotide sequence: TGTGCCACCAGTACACAGGGCAGCTACGAGCAGTACTTC.

This rearrangement joins TRBV2 to TRBJ2-2, with 14 bases lining up with TRBD2. J lost 1 base, V lost 5 bases, and 15 bases had no gene match. Germline CDR1 reads SNHLY; CDR2 reads FYNNEI. This CDR3 has 21 amino acids. The CDR3 bases are TGTGCCAGCAGTACCCCATACCCAGGGGGACTAGCGGGGGAGAACACCGGGGAGCTGTTTTTT. Protein sequence: CASSTPYPGGLAGENTGELFF.

The V gene is TRBV25-1, the J gene TRBJ2-6; D gene ambiguous. Trimming pared 2 bases from V and 1 base from J, leaving 6 bases between. The germline V gene encodes CDR1 MGHDK and CDR2 SYGVNS. This CDR3 has 15 residues. The CDR3 sequence: CASSEARSGANVLTF. The CDR3 DNA reads as TGTGCCAGCAGTGAAGCGCGATCTGGGGCCAACGTCCTGACTTTC. Supplemented by reference TRBV25-1 and TRBJ2-6, the full variable domain reads EADIYQTPRYLVIGTGKKITLECSQTMGHDKMYWYQQDPGMELHLIHYSYGVNSTEKGDLSSESTVSRIRTEHFPLTLESARPSHTSQYLCASSEARSGANVLTFGAGSRLTVL.

The V gene is TRBV28, the J gene TRBJ2-2; 7 nucleotides match TRBD1. Per the germline V gene, CDR1 is MDHEN and CDR2 is SYDVKM. Germline trimming cut 2 bases from V and 1 base from J; bases unmatched to any gene: 7. This CDR3 has 17 amino acids. The CDR3 bases are TGTGCCAGCAGTTTAAGGTCGACAGGGCAGAACACCGGGGAGCTGTTTTTT. Translating gives CASSLRSTGQNTGELFF.

V is TRBV7-2 and J is TRBJ2-3; the match to TRBD2 covers 9 bases. V was pared by 5 bases and J by 3 bases, with 12 bases of the junction left unmatched. This CDR3 has 17 amino acids. Germline values: CDR1 SGHTA, CDR2 FQGNSA. The CDR3 region is CASSIKAGGGDTDTQYF. CDR3 nucleotides: TGTGCCAGCAGCATAAAGGCCGGCGGGGGGGATACAGATACGCAGTATTTT.

There are a few counts of this clone. This CDR3 reads CASRSGTGEEYGYTF. As DNA, the CDR3 is TGTGCCAGCAGGTCGGGGACAGGGGAGGAATATGGCTACACCTTC. The V call is TRBV28, the J call TRBJ1-2; 10 bases align to TRBD1. V lost 6 bases, J lost 5 bases, and 9 bases stayed unmatched. This CDR3 region has 15 residues. From germline, CDR1 is MDHEN and CDR2 SYDVKM.

The chain has TRBV6-6 and TRBJ1-4; D unclear. The CDR3 consists of 13 residues. V dropped 6 bases and J dropped 6 bases, with 11 bases sitting between them. Germline assignment: CDR1 MNHNY and CDR2 SVGAGI (reference sequence). The CDR3 DNA follows: TGTGCCAGCAGGCCGACCGGTGATGAAAAACTGTTTTTT. Protein: CASRPTGDEKLFF.

CDR3 in amino acids: CASSTGQDGYYGYTF. The CDR3, as DNA: TGCGCCAGCAGCACCGGACAGGATGGGTACTATGGCTACACCTTC. V and J are TRBV5-1 and TRBJ1-2; 7 bases align to TRBD1. This CDR3 contains 15 residues. Per germline, CDR1 SGHRS and CDR2 YFSETQ. Germline trimming cut 4 bases from V and 3 bases from J; bases unmatched to any gene: 9.

The rearrangement uses TRBV28 and TRBJ1-6, with D hard to call. V was trimmed by 1 base and J by 10 bases, leaving 14 bases between them. Germline V gene data show CDR1 as MDHEN and CDR2 as SYDVKM. The CDR3 loop spans 15 amino acids. CDR3 sequence: CASSLFGVEVSPLHF. The CDR3 DNA sequence: TGTGCCAGCAGTTTATTTGGGGTGGAAGTCTCACCCCTCCACTTT.

The V and J genes are TRBV5-6 and TRBJ2-3, with D perhaps matching TRBD1 or TRBD2 (5 bases each). The CDR3 is made up of 15 amino acids. Per the germline V gene, CDR1 is SGHDT and CDR2 is YYEEEE. The V end lost 3 bases, the J end lost 3 bases, and 14 bases lay between the germline ends. CDR3 DNA: TGTGCCAGCAGCTACGCCGGGACGCAGACAGATACGCAGTATTTT. It yields the protein CASSYAGTQTDTQYF. Drawing the rest from reference TRBV5-6 and TRBJ2-3, the complete variable domain is DAGVTQSPTHLIKTRGQQVTLRCSPKSGHDTVSWYQQALGQGPQFIFQYYEEEERQRGNFPDRFSGHQFPNYSSELNVNALLLGDSALYLCASSYAGTQTDTQYFGPGTRLTVL.

V gene TRBV7-9 combines with J gene TRBJ2-7, with no clear D. The CDR3 sequence is 11 residues long. V dropped 5 bases and J dropped 5 bases, with 7 bases sitting between them. The germline gives CDR1 SEHNR, CDR2 FQNEAQ (reference sequence). CDR3 DNA sequence: TGTGCCAGCAGCAATCTCCACGAGCAGTACTTC. Translated, it gives CASSNLHEQYF.

V and J are TRBV5-1 and TRBJ2-5, with D unresolved. Trimming removed 0 bases from V and 2 bases from J, with 8 bases in between. CDR1 SGHRS and CDR2 YFSETQ come from the germline V gene. The CDR3 length is 14 residues. The CDR3 sequence: CASSLGNTQETQYF. DNA of the CDR3: TGCGCCAGCAGCTTGGGGAACACTCAAGAGACCCAGTACTTC.

The chain recombines TRBV6-5 with TRBJ2-7; D uncertain. CDR1 is MNHEY, CDR2 SVGAGI, per germline. V was pared by 6 bases and J by 6 bases, with 15 bases between. The CDR3 contains 13 residues. CDR3 in amino acids: CASSPEGYGEQYF. The CDR3 DNA follows: TGTGCCAGCAGCCCCGAAGGGTATGGCGAGCAGTACTTC.

This clone was picked up a small number of times. The chain employs TRBV10-3 and TRBJ1-6, with D tentatively TRBD1 (6 bases). The CDR3 runs 13 residues. Looked up from germline, CDR1 is ENHRY and CDR2 is SYGVKD. V lost 6 bases, J lost 7 bases, and 10 bases lay in between. The CDR3 sequence is CAISHGQNSPLHF. DNA for the CDR3: TGTGCCATCAGCCATGGACAGAATTCACCCCTCCACTTT.